A single sample gave rise to the 17 T cell receptor beta chains below, sequenced in a study of OX40 agonist ivuxolimab in advanced cancers. Library generation was performed with the immunoSEQ multiplex PCR assay. TCRdb mirrors the immuneACCESS table, restricted to in-frame sequences. Some clones are absent from its copies; in checked studies, under half trace to an unresolved V gene, and the reason for the others is unknown. Within this sample are tens of thousands of clones, with about 86% of them counted one time only. The top ten hold 5.5% to 7% of the sample. Material: CD4+ or CD8+ T cells sorted from blood, obtained in a trial of the OX40 agonist ivuxolimab. The receptors stem from an adult with an advanced solid tumor such as melanoma, head and neck, liver or kidney cancer.

This chain joins TRBV7-9 and TRBJ2-2; 7 nucleotides match TRBD2. The CDR3 spans 15 residues. Trimming at V came to 4 bases and at J to 4 bases, leaving 6 bases not matched to a gene. Germline CDR1 and CDR2: SEHNR and FQNEAQ (reference sequence). This CDR3 is CASSSGGPPTGELFF. DNA of the CDR3: TGTGCCAGCAGCTCGGGAGGTCCGCCCACCGGGGAGCTGTTTTTT.

The J gene is TRBJ2-4, the V gene TRBV2, with 10 bases aligning to TRBD1. Germline V gene sequence: CDR1 SNHLY, CDR2 FYNNEI. This CDR3 has 17 residues. Trimming removed 0 bases from V and 3 bases from J; junction bases left unmatched: 5. The CDR3 sequence is CASSEAGQGDVKNIQYF. The CDR3 nucleotides are TGTGCCAGCAGTGAAGCCGGACAGGGGGATGTCAAAAACATTCAGTACTTC.

The gene calls are TRBV7-9 and TRBJ2-2; D remains unclear. Trimming removed 5 bases from V and 3 bases from J, with 10 bases in between. Looked up from germline, CDR1 is SEHNR and CDR2 is FQNEAQ (reference sequence). The CDR3 loop spans 14 amino acids. The CDR3 DNA reads TGTGCCAGCAGCCCTTGGACGGACACCGGGGAGCTGTTTTTT. It codes for CASSPWTDTGELFF.

DNA of the CDR3: TGCGCCAGCAGCCCCTGGGGCCAGGCCAGGTACGAGCAGTACTTC. It translates to CASSPWGQARYEQYF. The chain uses TRBV5-1 and TRBJ2-7; D perhaps matches TRBD1 (5 bases). The CDR3 sequence is 15 residues long. Deletions cut 4 bases from V and 4 bases from J, with 18 bases between. The germline V gene encodes CDR1 SGHRS and CDR2 YFSETQ.

This chain links TRBV13 with TRBJ2-7, with D possibly being TRBD1 (6 bases). V was clipped by 0 bases and J by 4 bases, with 7 bases between them. Germline V gene sequence: CDR1 PRHDT, CDR2 FYEKMQ (reference sequence). The CDR3 is 13 amino acids. CDR3 nucleotide sequence: TGTGCCAGCAGCTTAGGAGGACAGTACGAGCAGTACTTC. It specifies CASSLGGQYEQYF.

This chain links TRBV5-1 with TRBJ2-1, with 10 bases fitting TRBD2. Germline V gene sequence: CDR1 SGHRS, CDR2 YFSETQ. J was trimmed by 7 bases and V by 2 bases; bases with no gene match: 6. CDR3 length equals 15 residues. CDR3 sequence (DNA): TGCGCCAGCAGCTTCAGCGGGGGGGCTAGTAATGAGCAGTTCTTC. Encoded protein: CASSFSGGASNEQFF. The full variable domain, in which reference TRBV5-1 and TRBJ2-1 provide the parts outside the CDR3, is KAGVTQTPRYLIKTRGQQVTLSCSPISGHRSVSWYQQTPGQGLQFLFEYFSETQRNKGNFPGRFSGRQFSNSRSEMNVSTLELGDSALYLCASSFSGGASNEQFFGPGTRLTVL.

Turning to this clone: The sample carries other DNA sequences with the same CDR3. The rearrangement links TRBV5-1 to TRBJ2-3; D remains unclear. Trimming left V 1 base short and J 3 bases short, with 9 bases between. In germline, CDR1 is SGHRS, CDR2 YFSETQ. The CDR3 is made up of 14 amino acids. The DNA of the CDR3 is TGCGCCAGCAGCTTGAATCGTGAGACAGATACGCAGTATTTT. Amino acid sequence: CASSLNRETDTQYF.

This clone was counted between two and nine times. The chain is built from TRBV30 and TRBJ2-1; TRBD2 matches 10 bases. The germline V gene encodes CDR1 GTSNPN and CDR2 SVGIG (reference sequence). J was trimmed by 7 bases and V by 2 bases; bases with no gene match: 8. This CDR3 contains 15 residues. This CDR3 is CAWSRSGGALNEQFF. In DNA, the CDR3 is TGTGCCTGGAGTCGGAGCGGGGGGGCCCTAAATGAGCAGTTCTTC.

This clone was seen a handful of times. Germline and junction disagree at one end, which may indicate a read error. Other DNA sequences of this sample code for an identical CDR3. The chain employs TRBV4-1 and TRBJ2-1; D possibly corresponds to TRBD1 (6 bases). The CDR3 is made up of 15 amino acids. Germline V gene data show CDR1 as MGHRA and CDR2 as YSYEKL. CDR3 residues: CASSQSPGANNEQFF. In DNA, the CDR3 is TGTGCCAGCAGCCAGAGCCCAGGGGCCAACAATGAGCAGTTCTTC.

The chain is built from TRBV27 and TRBJ1-5; 8 nucleotides agree with TRBD1. The V and J ends lost 5 bases and 5 bases, in that order; junction bases with no gene match: 8. The CDR3 contains 15 residues. Germline CDR1 reads MNHEY; CDR2 reads SMNVEV (reference sequence). The CDR3 bases are TGTGCCAGCAGTCTTCTTGGACAGGGCCATCAGCCCCAGCATTTT. Amino acids: CASSLLGQGHQPQHF.

The chain links TRBV5-1 to TRBJ1-4; D uncertain. Germline loops: CDR1 SGHRS, CDR2 YFSETQ. The CDR3 covers 14 residues. V shed 4 bases and J shed 4 bases, with 11 bases lying between them. CDR3 bases: TGCGCCAGCAGCCGCCTCGGAGTTAATGAAAAACTGTTTTTT. Translated, it gives CASSRLGVNEKLFF. Using reference TRBV5-1 and TRBJ1-4 for the parts outside the CDR3, the full variable domain is KAGVTQTPRYLIKTRGQQVTLSCSPISGHRSVSWYQQTPGQGLQFLFEYFSETQRNKGNFPGRFSGRQFSNSRSEMNVSTLELGDSALYLCASSRLGVNEKLFFGSGTQLSVL.

This clone came up once. The CDR3 loop reads CASSSGAYEQYF. CDR3 DNA: TGTGCCAGCAGTTCAGGGGCCTACGAGCAGTACTTC. The chain recombines TRBV6-5 with TRBJ2-7, with a possible D match to TRBD1 (6 bases). This CDR3 is 12 amino acids long. Germline V gene lookup returns CDR1 MNHEY and CDR2 SVGAGI. V was pared by 4 bases and J by 2 bases, with 6 bases between.

The chain couples TRBV4-1 to TRBJ2-4; D remains unclear. Per the germline V gene, CDR1 is MGHRA and CDR2 is YSYEKL. V was cut by 1 base and J by 0 bases, with 10 bases left in between. This CDR3 comprises 16 residues. This CDR3 is CASSQGVTLAKNIQYF. The CDR3 region has the DNA TGCGCCAGCAGCCAAGGAGTTACCCTAGCCAAAAACATTCAGTACTTC.

The chain recombines TRBV7-2 with TRBJ2-3, with 10 bases aligning to TRBD2. This CDR3 region has 15 residues. V lost 2 bases and J lost 5; bases outside the gene matches: 4. From germline, CDR1 is SGHTA and CDR2 FQGNSA. The CDR3 DNA sequence: TGTGCCAGCAGCTTAACTAGCGGGAAGCAAGATACGCAGTATTTT. Amino acids: CASSLTSGKQDTQYF.

This chain connects TRBV10-3 to TRBJ2-7; D not resolved. The V and J ends lost 4 bases and 3 bases respectively, with 10 bases between them. The length of the CDR3 is 13 residues. Per germline, CDR1 ENHRY and CDR2 SYGVKD. This CDR3 reads CAISGPEIYEQYF. CDR3 bases: TGTGCCATCAGTGGGCCGGAAATCTACGAGCAGTACTTC.

The chain carries TRBV19 and TRBJ2-6; D possibly corresponds to TRBD1 (6 bases). Germline assignment: CDR1 LNHDA and CDR2 SQIVND (reference sequence). V lost 10 bases and J lost 3, with 13 bases in between. CDR3 length: 14 amino acids. The CDR3 is CATTGRIGANVLTF. DNA of the CDR3: TGTGCCACCACAGGGCGAATTGGGGCCAACGTCCTGACTTTC.

The CDR3 DNA reads TGTGCCAGTAGTATGGTCGGCCAGAGCAATCAGCCCCAGCATTTT. It codes for CASSMVGQSNQPQHF. The rearrangement uses TRBV19 and TRBJ1-5; D gene unclear. Trimming left V 3 bases short and J 1 base short, with 10 bases between. CDR1 and CDR2 from the germline V gene are LNHDA and SQIVND (reference sequence). The CDR3 length is 15 residues.